The rows below give T cell receptor beta chains drawn from one sample of a study of shared clonotypes between healthy human individuals. Repertoires were generated with immunoSEQ multiplex PCR, while TCRdb's copy carries only in-frame clones and drops some. This sample has roughly 1 million clones, with around four fifths found just once. Source material: memory CD4+ T cells sorted from blood. Receptors originate from a man between 18 and 35 years old in good health. Both conserved end residues are part of each CDR3. Fields, in order: V gene, J gene, clone size, D gene, CDR3 DNA, CDR3 protein. D genes are given only for firm matches. Clone size is shown for a subset of rows, as once, few, many or a class of expanded clone.

v_call: TRBV7-2; j_call: TRBJ1-1; clone_size: -; d_call: -; cdr3_nt: TGTGCCAGCAGTTATACAATGAACACTGAAGCTTTCTTT; cdr3_aa: CASSYTMNTEAFF
v_call: TRBV5-4; j_call: TRBJ2-1; clone_size: once; d_call: TRBD1; cdr3_nt: TGTGCCAGCCGCCTAGGTGGGACAGGGGGCGCCGAGCAGTTCTTC; cdr3_aa: CASRLGGTGGAEQFF
v_call: TRBV11-2; j_call: TRBJ2-5; clone_size: -; d_call: -; cdr3_nt: TGTGCCAGCAGCCTAGGGACACGGGGTAAAGAGACCCAGTACTTC; cdr3_aa: CASSLGTRGKETQYF
v_call: TRBV5-1; j_call: TRBJ2-2; clone_size: -; d_call: -; cdr3_nt: TGCGCCAGCAGCTTGCTTTCAGGGAACACCGGGGAGCTGTTTTTT; cdr3_aa: CASSLLSGNTGELFF
v_call: TRBV10-3; j_call: TRBJ2-3; clone_size: -; d_call: -; cdr3_nt: TGTGCCATCAGAACGGGGAGCACAGATACGCAGTATTTT; cdr3_aa: CAIRTGSTDTQYF
v_call: TRBV15; j_call: TRBJ1-5; clone_size: -; d_call: TRBD1; cdr3_nt: TGTGCCACCAGCAGAGAACAGGGGGCGCGGGGTCAGCCCCAGCATTTT; cdr3_aa: CATSREQGARGQPQHF
v_call: TRBV5-4; j_call: TRBJ2-5; clone_size: -; d_call: -; cdr3_nt: TGTGCCAGCAGCATCAACCAGGGGCGCGGTCAAGAGACCCAGTACTTC; cdr3_aa: CASSINQGRGQETQYF
v_call: TRBV7-8; j_call: TRBJ2-7; clone_size: -; d_call: -; cdr3_nt: TGTGCCAGCAGCTTAGCGCGGGAAACCTACGAGCAGTACTTC; cdr3_aa: CASSLARETYEQYF
v_call: TRBV29-1; j_call: TRBJ2-3; clone_size: -; d_call: -; cdr3_nt: TGCAGCGCCATACCCGACGGGTTGCAGGCGCAGTATTTT; cdr3_aa: CSAIPDGLQAQYF
v_call: TRBV29-1; j_call: TRBJ1-2; clone_size: -; d_call: -; cdr3_nt: TGCAGCGTCGGAGAGACAGGTCGAGGCTATGGCTACACCTTC; cdr3_aa: CSVGETGRGYGYTF
v_call: TRBV29-1; j_call: TRBJ2-3; clone_size: -; d_call: -; cdr3_nt: TGCAGCGTTGGGCTAATGGCAGATACGCAGTATTTT; cdr3_aa: CSVGLMADTQYF
v_call: TRBV13; j_call: TRBJ2-1; clone_size: -; d_call: -; cdr3_nt: TGTGCCAGCATGGCAGGAGTGGGGGCCCAAGGGTTGGACTACAATGAGCAGTTCTTC; cdr3_aa: CASMAGVGAQGLDYNEQFF
v_call: TRBV9; j_call: TRBJ2-3; clone_size: -; d_call: TRBD2; cdr3_nt: TGTGCCAGCAGCCCCGCTGGGACTAGAAGCACAGATACGCAGTATTTT; cdr3_aa: CASSPAGTRSTDTQYF
v_call: TRBV29-1; j_call: TRBJ2-7; clone_size: -; d_call: TRBD1; cdr3_nt: TGCAGCTTCCGACAGGGGGGAGTAGACGAGCAGTACTTC; cdr3_aa: CSFRQGGVDEQYF
v_call: TRBV19; j_call: TRBJ2-7; clone_size: -; d_call: TRBD1; cdr3_nt: TGTGCCAGTAGTATAAGTTGGACAGGACCCTACGAGCAGTACTTC; cdr3_aa: CASSISWTGPYEQYF
v_call: TRBV7-9; j_call: TRBJ1-2; clone_size: -; d_call: -; cdr3_nt: TGTGCCAGCAGCTTAACCCCAGGGGACATGAGCTATGGCTACACCTTC; cdr3_aa: CASSLTPGDMSYGYTF
v_call: TRBV12-2; j_call: TRBJ2-7; clone_size: -; d_call: -; cdr3_nt: TGTGCAAGTCGCCCTCCTCCGGGACAGGGTTTAACCGCCTACGAGCAGTACTTC; cdr3_aa: CASRPPPGQGLTAYEQYF
v_call: TRBV5-1; j_call: TRBJ1-6; clone_size: -; d_call: -; cdr3_nt: TGCGCCAGCAAAGTTGGGGGCCCTAATTCACCCCTCCACTTT; cdr3_aa: CASKVGGPNSPLHF
v_call: TRBV5-1; j_call: TRBJ1-1; clone_size: -; d_call: TRBD1; cdr3_nt: TGCGCCAGCAGCGAGGGACAGGGAAGGGGCCAACAAGCTTTCTTT; cdr3_aa: CASSEGQGRGQQAFF
v_call: TRBV10-3; j_call: TRBJ1-1; clone_size: -; d_call: -; cdr3_nt: TGTGCCATCAGTGAGTCGTGGAGTGGGGACACTGAAGCTTTCTTT; cdr3_aa: CAISESWSGDTEAFF
v_call: TRBV19; j_call: TRBJ2-7; clone_size: -; d_call: -; cdr3_nt: TGTGCCAGTACCCTTCCCGCATTCCAGTACGAGCAGTACTTC; cdr3_aa: CASTLPAFQYEQYF
v_call: TRBV9; j_call: TRBJ2-2; clone_size: once; d_call: -; cdr3_nt: TGTGCCAGCGGGAGCAGAACGAACACCGGGGAGCTGTTTTTT; cdr3_aa: CASGSRTNTGELFF
v_call: TRBV30; j_call: TRBJ2-3; clone_size: -; d_call: -; cdr3_nt: TGTGCCTGGGGAGCCCAGGATACGCAGTATTTT; cdr3_aa: CAWGAQDTQYF
v_call: TRBV10-3; j_call: TRBJ2-7; clone_size: -; d_call: TRBD1; cdr3_nt: TGTGCCATCAGTCTGCAACAGGGGGCGGGAGAGCAGTACTTC; cdr3_aa: CAISLQQGAGEQYF
v_call: TRBV11-2; j_call: TRBJ2-2; clone_size: -; d_call: -; cdr3_nt: TGTGCCAGCAGCTTCACCGGGACGAACACCGGGGAGCTGTTTTTT; cdr3_aa: CASSFTGTNTGELFF
v_call: TRBV5-1; j_call: TRBJ2-3; clone_size: -; d_call: -; cdr3_nt: TGCGCCAGCAGCTTAACTAGCACGACGGGTGCCGATACGCAGTATTTT; cdr3_aa: CASSLTSTTGADTQYF
v_call: TRBV13; j_call: TRBJ2-5; clone_size: -; d_call: TRBD2; cdr3_nt: TGTGCCAGCAGCTTAGGGGGGACTAGCGGCAAAGAGACCCAGTACTTC; cdr3_aa: CASSLGGTSGKETQYF
v_call: TRBV19; j_call: TRBJ2-2; clone_size: -; d_call: -; cdr3_nt: TGTGCCAGTAGTGCGTCCGGGACGAACACCGGGGAGCTGTTTTTT; cdr3_aa: CASSASGTNTGELFF
v_call: TRBV7-9; j_call: TRBJ2-1; clone_size: -; d_call: TRBD2; cdr3_nt: TGTGCCAGCAGCTCATTAGCGGGAGCTGGCGCAAATGAGCAGTTCTTC; cdr3_aa: CASSSLAGAGANEQFF
v_call: TRBV5-1; j_call: TRBJ2-5; clone_size: -; d_call: TRBD2; cdr3_nt: TGCGCCAGCACAGGACTAGCGGGGACCCAAGAGACCCAGTACTTC; cdr3_aa: CASTGLAGTQETQYF
v_call: TRBV28; j_call: TRBJ1-2; clone_size: -; d_call: -; cdr3_nt: TGTGCCAGCACCAGGCCTGGGAATAACGATGGCTACACCTTC; cdr3_aa: CASTRPGNNDGYTF
v_call: TRBV7-8; j_call: TRBJ1-2; clone_size: -; d_call: -; cdr3_nt: TGTGCCAGCAGCTTAGGTGGGGCCTCGGTTTTCAACACCTTC; cdr3_aa: CASSLGGASVFNTF
v_call: TRBV10-2; j_call: TRBJ1-6; clone_size: -; d_call: -; cdr3_nt: TGCGCCAGCAGTGAGGGCAGTTCTAGCTCCTATAATTCACCCCTCCACTTT; cdr3_aa: CASSEGSSSSYNSPLHF
v_call: TRBV18; j_call: TRBJ2-7; clone_size: -; d_call: -; cdr3_nt: TGTGCCAGCTCACCAGAGGGCCGGTCCTACGAGCAGTACTTC; cdr3_aa: CASSPEGRSYEQYF
v_call: TRBV30; j_call: TRBJ2-3; clone_size: -; d_call: -; cdr3_nt: TGTGCCTGGAGTGTAGGGCTCCGGGCCGATACGCAGTATTTT; cdr3_aa: CAWSVGLRADTQYF
v_call: TRBV27; j_call: TRBJ1-5; clone_size: -; d_call: -; cdr3_nt: TGTGCCAGCAGTATACAGGGATTCAATCAGCCCCAGCATTTT; cdr3_aa: CASSIQGFNQPQHF
v_call: TRBV10-2; j_call: TRBJ2-3; clone_size: -; d_call: -; cdr3_nt: TGCGCCAGCACTGGGAGCACAGATACGCAGTATTTT; cdr3_aa: CASTGSTDTQYF
v_call: TRBV30; j_call: TRBJ1-2; clone_size: -; d_call: -; cdr3_nt: TGTGCCTGGTCCATCCAGGGAAACTATGGCTACACCTTC; cdr3_aa: CAWSIQGNYGYTF
v_call: TRBV19; j_call: TRBJ2-3; clone_size: -; d_call: -; cdr3_nt: TGTGCCAGTAGTAGAGACAGTAATACGCAGTATTTT; cdr3_aa: CASSRDSNTQYF
v_call: TRBV18; j_call: TRBJ1-1; clone_size: -; d_call: -; cdr3_nt: TGTGCCAGCTCACCACCGGACAGTGACGCTTTCTTT; cdr3_aa: CASSPPDSDAFF
v_call: TRBV5-1; j_call: TRBJ2-3; clone_size: -; d_call: TRBD1; cdr3_nt: TGCGCCAGCAGCTTGGAGGACAGGGCCACAGATACGCAGTATTTT; cdr3_aa: CASSLEDRATDTQYF
v_call: TRBV7-2; j_call: TRBJ1-5; clone_size: -; d_call: -; cdr3_nt: TGTGCCAGCAGCCCCACCCTGACCCTATCCGTACAGCCCCAGCATTTT; cdr3_aa: CASSPTLTLSVQPQHF
v_call: TRBV2; j_call: TRBJ2-2; clone_size: -; d_call: -; cdr3_nt: TGTGCCAGCAGTTCAACATCCGGGTCCCCCACCGGGGAGCTGTTTTTT; cdr3_aa: CASSSTSGSPTGELFF